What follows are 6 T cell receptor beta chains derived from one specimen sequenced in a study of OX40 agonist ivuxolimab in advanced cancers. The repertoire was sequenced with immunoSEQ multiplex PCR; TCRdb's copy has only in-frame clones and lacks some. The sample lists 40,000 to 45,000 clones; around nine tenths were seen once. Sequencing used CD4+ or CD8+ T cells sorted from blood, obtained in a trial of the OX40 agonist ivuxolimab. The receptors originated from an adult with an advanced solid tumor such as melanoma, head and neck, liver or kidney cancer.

CDR3 nucleotides: TGTGCCAGCAGCCGCCGGGGACAGGGGGCTTTCTACGAGCAGTACTTC. Protein sequence: CASSRRGQGAFYEQYF. The gene calls are TRBV7-8 and TRBJ2-7; TRBD1 agrees at 12 bases. The trim removed 5 bases at V and 3 bases at J, leaving 8 bases unmatched. The length of the CDR3 is 16 residues. Germline CDR1 is SGHVS and CDR2 is FQNEAQ.

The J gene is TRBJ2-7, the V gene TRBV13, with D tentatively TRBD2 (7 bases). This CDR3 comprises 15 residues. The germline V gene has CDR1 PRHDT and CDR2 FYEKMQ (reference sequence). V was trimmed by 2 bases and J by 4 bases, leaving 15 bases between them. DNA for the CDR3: TGTGCCAGCAGCTTAAGGCGGGAGCAGGGGTACGAGCAGTACTTC. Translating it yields CASSLRREQGYEQYF.

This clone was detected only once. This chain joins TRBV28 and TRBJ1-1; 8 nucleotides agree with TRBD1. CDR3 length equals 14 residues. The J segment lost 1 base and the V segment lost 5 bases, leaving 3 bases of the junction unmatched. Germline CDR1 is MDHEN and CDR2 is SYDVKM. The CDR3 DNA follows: TGTGCCAGCAGTCCGGGACAGGAGAACACTGAAGCTTTCTTT. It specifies CASSPGQENTEAFF.

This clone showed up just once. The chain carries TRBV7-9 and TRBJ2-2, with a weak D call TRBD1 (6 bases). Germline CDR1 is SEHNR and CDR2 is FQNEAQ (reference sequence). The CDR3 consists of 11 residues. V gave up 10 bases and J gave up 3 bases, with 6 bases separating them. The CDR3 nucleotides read TGTGCCACAGGGGACACCGGGGAGCTGTTTTTT. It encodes CATGDTGELFF.

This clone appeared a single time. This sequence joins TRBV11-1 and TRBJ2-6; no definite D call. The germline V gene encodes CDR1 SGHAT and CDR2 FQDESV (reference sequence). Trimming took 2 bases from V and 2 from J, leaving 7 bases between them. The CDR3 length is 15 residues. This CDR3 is CASSLFKTGANVLTF. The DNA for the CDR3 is TGTGCCAGCAGCTTATTTAAGACTGGGGCCAACGTCCTGACTTTC. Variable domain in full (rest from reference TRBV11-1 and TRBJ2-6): EAEVAQSPRYKITEKSQAVAFWCDPISGHATLYWYRQILGQGPELLVQFQDESVVDDSQLPKDRFSAERLKGVDSTLKIQPAELGDSAMYLCASSLFKTGANVLTFGAGSRLTVL.

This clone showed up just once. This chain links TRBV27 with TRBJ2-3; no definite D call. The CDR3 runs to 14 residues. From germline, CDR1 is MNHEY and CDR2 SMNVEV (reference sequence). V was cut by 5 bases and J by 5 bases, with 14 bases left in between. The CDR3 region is CASSPVYPGDTQYF. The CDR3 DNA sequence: TGTGCCAGCAGTCCCGTCTATCCGGGAGATACGCAGTATTTT.